What follows are 7 T cell receptor beta chains derived from one specimen sequenced in a study of T cell therapy after organ transplantation. For these receptors, no antigen is known. Using immunoSEQ multiplex PCR, the repertoire was profiled, and TCRdb retains in-frame clones only, with some absent. Among approximately 52,000 clones listed, about 94% were seen once. Material: CD8+ T cells from blood, obtained before autologous CMV-specific T cell therapy. These receptors were taken from a human patient who had received a solid organ transplant and had CMV disease.

The chain links TRBV6-5 to TRBJ2-7; D remains ambiguous. Trimming pared 4 bases from V and 2 bases from J, leaving 6 bases between. The CDR3 loop spans 12 amino acids. In germline, CDR1 is MNHEY, CDR2 SVGAGI. CDR3 DNA: TGTGCCAGCAGTTCATGGACCTACGAGCAGTACTTC. Protein product: CASSSWTYEQYF.

This chain joins TRBV6-1 and TRBJ2-2, with D perhaps TRBD1 (6 bases). The length of the CDR3 is 15 residues. Germline V CDR1 and CDR2: MNHNS, SASEGT. V lost 10 bases and J 5 bases, leaving 20 bases between the germline ends. In DNA form, the CDR3 reads TGTGCCATCTCCCGGCCCAGGGGCATAACCGGGGAGCTGTTTTTT. This sequence encodes CAISRPRGITGELFF.

The V and J genes are TRBV13 and TRBJ2-1; TRBD2 matches at 8 bases. The J segment lost 5 bases and the V segment lost 5 bases, leaving 5 bases of the junction unmatched. The CDR3 spans 14 residues. Germline V gene sequence: CDR1 PRHDT, CDR2 FYEKMQ (reference sequence). The CDR3 is CASSGGLGDNEQFF. The CDR3 DNA reads as TGTGCCAGCAGCGGGGGACTAGGGGACAATGAGCAGTTCTTC.

This clone was seen a single time. The V gene is TRBV6-6, the J gene TRBJ1-2, with 7 bases that match TRBD1. This CDR3 has 16 amino acids. CDR1 is MNHNY, CDR2 SVGAGI, per germline (reference sequence). V dropped 3 bases and J dropped 4; count of bases not matched to a gene: 11. CDR3 in amino acids: CASSYTRQGLSYGYTF. DNA for the CDR3: TGTGCCAGCAGTTATACCAGACAGGGATTGAGCTATGGCTACACCTTC.

V gene TRBV19 combines with J gene TRBJ2-1, with D possibly TRBD2 on 5 matching bases. Germline assignment: CDR1 LNHDA and CDR2 SQIVND (reference sequence). V was clipped by 1 base and J by 9 bases, with 10 bases between them. The CDR3 is made up of 13 amino acids. The CDR3 sequence: CASSIGERSEQFF. In nucleotides, the CDR3 is TGTGCCAGTAGTATAGGGGAGAGAAGTGAGCAGTTCTTC.

This clone came up once. The gene calls are TRBV27 and TRBJ2-5; D is possibly TRBD1 (6 bases). Germline CDR1 is MNHEY and CDR2 is SMNVEV (reference sequence). V dropped 5 bases and J dropped 2 bases, with 12 bases sitting between them. CDR3 length equals 14 residues. CDR3 region: CASSAQGPQETQYF. The CDR3, as DNA: TGTGCCAGCAGTGCGCAGGGGCCTCAAGAGACCCAGTACTTC.

V and J are TRBV27 and TRBJ2-3; D unresolved. V was shortened by 2 bases and J by 2 bases, with 8 bases between the two germline ends. The CDR3 extends over 14 amino acids. Germline-derived CDR1 and CDR2 are MNHEY and SMNVEV (reference sequence). CDR3 nucleotides: TGTGCCAGCAGTTTAGTGGGCTCCACAGATACGCAGTATTTT. This translates into CASSLVGSTDTQYF.